These T cell receptor beta chains were read from a single sample in a study of blood T cell repertoires in COVID-19. Clones were read by immunoSEQ multiplex PCR, and TCRdb kept only the in-frame ones, dropping some. This table holds under 300,000 clones, about 88% found once. The sequenced sample consisted of peripheral blood. The origin of the receptors is a woman aged 70-85 years with active or convalescent COVID-19. CDR3s include the opening cysteine and the closing phenylalanine or tryptophan. The D gene is left open where the match is weak.

v_gene	j_gene	d_gene	CDR3aa
TRBV24-1	TRBJ1-2	TRBD1	CATSDRGQGHGYTF
TRBV6-2/TRBV6-3	TRBJ1-5	.	CASRYRVPQGSQHF
TRBV5-1	TRBJ2-1	TRBD2	CASSQPVGGGAWAYNEQFF
TRBV10-2	TRBJ1-5	.	CASSDPLRPLDGGNQPQHF
TRBV10-2	TRBJ1-6	.	CASSQNYNSPLHF
TRBV6-2/TRBV6-3	TRBJ1-6	.	CASSPSGASNRPPLHF
TRBV11-2	TRBJ2-3	.	CASSLSHASTDTQYF
TRBV5-1	TRBJ1-4	TRBD1	CASSQDRANEKLFF
TRBV6-1	TRBJ2-1	TRBD1	CASRDRGGNNEQFF
TRBV29-1	TRBJ1-1	TRBD1	CSGDRANTEAFF
TRBV9	TRBJ2-5	.	CASSVGPLETQYF
TRBV18	TRBJ2-3	TRBD1	CASSPGTGTDTQYF
TRBV27	TRBJ1-6	.	CASSSRDRYNSPLHF
TRBV11-2	TRBJ1-2	.	CASSLARAAGGYTF
TRBV18	TRBJ2-5	.	CASSPPRGGERETQYF
TRBV27	TRBJ2-2	.	CASSFAGRRGELFF
TRBV29-1	TRBJ2-5	TRBD2	CSGREGETQYF
TRBV18	TRBJ2-7	.	CASSAGAGTTYEQYF
TRBV10-3	TRBJ2-1	TRBD1	CAISPKTGHEQFF
TRBV7-2	TRBJ1-1	.	CASSLERGSEAFF
TRBV4-3	TRBJ1-3	TRBD1	CASSQTGSGNTIYF
TRBV6-1	TRBJ2-3	.	CASSEFHWRVTDTQYF
TRBV7-9	TRBJ1-2	.	CASSLAGAHGYTF
TRBV9	TRBJ1-5	.	CASSERGGLGDQPQHF
TRBV4-3	TRBJ2-5	TRBD2	CASSRQLATQETQYF
TRBV11-2	TRBJ2-1	TRBD1	CASSEMAGTGGGDEQFF
TRBV2	TRBJ1-5	TRBD1	CASSTAFIGQGRNQPQHF
TRBV24-1	TRBJ2-5	TRBD1	CATSDVGQGYQETQYF
TRBV18	TRBJ1-1	.	CASSPTESGTEAFF
TRBV9	TRBJ1-2	TRBD1	CASSGWDPGQGFRGYTF
TRBV7-2	TRBJ1-5	.	CASSLQQGSSNQPQHF
TRBV19	TRBJ1-6	TRBD1	CASSIRQGGTYNSPLHF
TRBV6-5	TRBJ1-1	.	CASTGDKNTEAFF
TRBV29-1	TRBJ2-5	.	CSVEGRRARETQYF
TRBV19	TRBJ2-5	TRBD1	CASSMGTGAGETQYF
TRBV24-1	TRBJ2-2	TRBD1	CATRGQGQDGELFF
TRBV19	TRBJ1-6	.	CASSNSGQTYNSPLHF
TRBV2	TRBJ1-6	.	CASSGQFFNSPLHF
TRBV6-4	TRBJ1-1	.	CASSEQRDTEAFF
TRBV29-1	TRBJ2-5	TRBD2	CSVEPGGGETQYF
TRBV19	TRBJ1-1	.	CASSTIGNTEAFF
TRBV11-3	TRBJ2-5	.	CASSLGVGETQYF
TRBV9	TRBJ2-1	TRBD1	CASSAPGQGLGNEQFF
TRBV4-3	TRBJ2-3	TRBD2	CASSQASLALYTDTQYF
TRBV7-9	TRBJ1-1	.	CASRVGRMNTEAFF
TRBV29-1	TRBJ2-5	TRBD1	CSFWTGTGVETQYF
TRBV7-8	TRBJ1-5	.	CASSPQNPLSNQPQHF
TRBV24-1	TRBJ1-2	TRBD1	CATSDLGRDSYTF